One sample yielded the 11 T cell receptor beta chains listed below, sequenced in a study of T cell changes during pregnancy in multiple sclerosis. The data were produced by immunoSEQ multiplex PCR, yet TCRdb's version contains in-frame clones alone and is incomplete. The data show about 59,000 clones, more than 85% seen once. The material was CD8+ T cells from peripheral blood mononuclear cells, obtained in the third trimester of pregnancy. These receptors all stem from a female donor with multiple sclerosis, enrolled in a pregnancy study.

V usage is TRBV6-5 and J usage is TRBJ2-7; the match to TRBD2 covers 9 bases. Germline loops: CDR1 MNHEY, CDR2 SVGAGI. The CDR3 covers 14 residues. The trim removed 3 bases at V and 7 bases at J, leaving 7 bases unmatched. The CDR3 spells CASSYQREAEEQYF. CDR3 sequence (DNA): TGTGCCAGCAGTTATCAGCGGGAGGCGGAAGAGCAGTACTTC.

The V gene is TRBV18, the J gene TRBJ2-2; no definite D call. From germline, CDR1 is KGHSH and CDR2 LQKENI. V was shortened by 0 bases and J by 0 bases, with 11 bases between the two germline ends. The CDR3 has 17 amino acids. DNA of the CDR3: TGTGCCAGCTCACCACCGAACAGCCTTCCGAACACCGGGGAGCTGTTTTTT. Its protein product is CASSPPNSLPNTGELFF.

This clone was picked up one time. The CDR3 spells CASSLADSYEQYF. In nucleotides, the CDR3 is TGCGCCAGCAGTCTAGCGGACTCCTACGAGCAGTACTTC. V gene TRBV4-1 combines with J gene TRBJ2-7, with 7 bases fitting TRBD2. V dropped 6 bases and J dropped 0; count of bases not matched to a gene: 2. The CDR3 runs 13 residues. CDR1 and CDR2 (germline): MGHRA, YSYEKL.

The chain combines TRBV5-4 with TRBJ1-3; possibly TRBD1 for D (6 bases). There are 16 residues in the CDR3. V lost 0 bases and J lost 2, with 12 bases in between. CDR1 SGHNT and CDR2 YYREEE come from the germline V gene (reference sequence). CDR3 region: CASSLVPGDTGNTIYF. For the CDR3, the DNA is TGTGCCAGCAGCTTGGTCCCAGGGGATACTGGAAACACCATATATTTT. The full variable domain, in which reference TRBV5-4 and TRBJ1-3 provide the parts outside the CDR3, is ETGVTQSPTHLIKTRGQQVTLRCSSQSGHNTVSWYQQALGQGPQFIFQYYREEENGRGNFPPRFSGLQFPNYSSELNVNALELDDSALYLCASSLVPGDTGNTIYFGEGSWLTVV.

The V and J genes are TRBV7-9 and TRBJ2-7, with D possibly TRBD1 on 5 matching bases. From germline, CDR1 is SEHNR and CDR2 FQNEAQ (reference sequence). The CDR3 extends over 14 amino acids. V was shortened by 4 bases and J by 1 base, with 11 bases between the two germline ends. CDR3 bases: TGTGCCAGCAGCTATCCGACAGCGTCCTACGAGCAGTACTTC. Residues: CASSYPTASYEQYF.

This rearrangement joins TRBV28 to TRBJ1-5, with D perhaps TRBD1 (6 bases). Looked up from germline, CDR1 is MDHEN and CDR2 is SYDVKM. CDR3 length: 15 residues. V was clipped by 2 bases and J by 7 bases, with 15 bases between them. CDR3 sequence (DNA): TGTGCCAGCAGTTTAGGGCAGGGGTATCGCCAGCCCCAGCATTTT. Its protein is CASSLGQGYRQPQHF.

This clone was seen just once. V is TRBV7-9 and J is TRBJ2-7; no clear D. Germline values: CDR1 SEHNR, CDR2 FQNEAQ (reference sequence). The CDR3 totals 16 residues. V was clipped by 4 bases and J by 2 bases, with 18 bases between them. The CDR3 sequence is CASSSFTGPTTYEQYF. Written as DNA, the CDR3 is TGTGCCAGCAGCTCGTTCACTGGGCCCACCACCTACGAGCAGTACTTC.

The CDR3: CSVEGARGTYEQYF. CDR3 in DNA: TGCAGCGTTGAAGGAGCCAGAGGTACCTACGAGCAGTACTTC. The chain carries TRBV29-1 and TRBJ2-7; no definite D call. V lost 1 base and J 2 bases, leaving 12 bases between the germline ends. The germline gives CDR1 SQVTM, CDR2 ANQGSEA. The CDR3 is made up of 14 amino acids.

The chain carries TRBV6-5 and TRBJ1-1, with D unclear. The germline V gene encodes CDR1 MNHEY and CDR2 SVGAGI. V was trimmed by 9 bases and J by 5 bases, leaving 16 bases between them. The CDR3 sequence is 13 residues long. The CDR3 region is CASATGLFTEAFF. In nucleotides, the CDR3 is TGTGCCAGTGCTACGGGTTTATTTACTGAAGCTTTCTTT.

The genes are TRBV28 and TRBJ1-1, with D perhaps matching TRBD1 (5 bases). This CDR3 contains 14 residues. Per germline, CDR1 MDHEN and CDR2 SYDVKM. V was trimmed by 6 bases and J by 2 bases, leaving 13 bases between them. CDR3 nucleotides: TGTGCCAGCAGACCGACAGACGAAAACACTGAAGCTTTCTTT. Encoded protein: CASRPTDENTEAFF.

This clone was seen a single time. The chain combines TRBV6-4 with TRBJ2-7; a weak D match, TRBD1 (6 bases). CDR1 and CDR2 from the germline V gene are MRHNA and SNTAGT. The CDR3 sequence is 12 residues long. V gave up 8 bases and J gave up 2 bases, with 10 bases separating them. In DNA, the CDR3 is TGTGCCAGCGTGGACAGAGCCTACGAGCAGTACTTC. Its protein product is CASVDRAYEQYF.